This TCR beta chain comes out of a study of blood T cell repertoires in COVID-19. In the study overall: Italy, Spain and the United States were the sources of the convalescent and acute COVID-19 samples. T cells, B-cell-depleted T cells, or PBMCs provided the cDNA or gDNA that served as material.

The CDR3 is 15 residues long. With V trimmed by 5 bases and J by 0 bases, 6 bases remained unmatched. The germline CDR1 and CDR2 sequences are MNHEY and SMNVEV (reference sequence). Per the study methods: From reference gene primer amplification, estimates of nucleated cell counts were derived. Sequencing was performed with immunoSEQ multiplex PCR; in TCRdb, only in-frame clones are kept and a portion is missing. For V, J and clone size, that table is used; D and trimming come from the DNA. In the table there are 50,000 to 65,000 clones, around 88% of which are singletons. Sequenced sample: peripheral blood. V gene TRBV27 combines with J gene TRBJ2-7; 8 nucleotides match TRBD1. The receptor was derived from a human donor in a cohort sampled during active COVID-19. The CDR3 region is CASSDYRGISYEQYF. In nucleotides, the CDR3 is TGTGCCAGCAGTGACTACAGGGGGATCTCCTACGAGCAGTACTTC.